This T cell receptor (beta chain) was sequenced for a study of T cells in Graves' hyperthyroidism and ophthalmopathy (dated by TCRdb to 2018 to 2020). Regarding the research as a whole: To identify distinguishing TCR V-J signatures, a discovery cohort of around 98 patients was used, comprising some 45 with Graves' ophthalmopathy and around 60 with stable Graves' hyperthyroidism. Prospective prediction of ophthalmopathy was tested in an independent validation cohort of some 20 hyperthyroidism patients and some 17 patients who later progressed to ophthalmopathy. For training and testing, the 95 to 100 patients in the discovery cohort were randomly divided in a 7:3 ratio. Thyroid tissue and blood T-cell repertoires from more than five Graves' hyperthyroidism patients were also compared in the study. After sampling, hyperthyroidism patients received methimazole starting at 30 mg daily, and ophthalmopathy patients received high-dose intravenous methylprednisolone. According to the paper, TCR Vbeta CDR3 sequencing was carried out on roughly 130 peripheral blood samples, which came from approximately 41 ophthalmopathy, under 85 hyperthyroidism and approximately 17 progressor patients. Study-wide findings and limitations: In validation, progression to ophthalmopathy was predicted by the model with approximately 67% sensitivity and 72% to 85% specificity, a median of about 6 months before onset. In cross-validation, a model built on a 13 V-J signature told ophthalmopathy apart from stable hyperthyroidism with approximately 91% sensitivity and approximately 84% specificity, and in testing the same model reached 80%/75%. Most expanded thyroid clonotypes (frequency above 0.001) were also detected in blood, a finding suggesting that blood repertoires may reflect thyroid immune responses. Sample size was not statistically predetermined, and blinding of investigators to group allocation was not performed.

The CDR3, cysteine through phenylalanine, is 12 amino acids long. The DNA shown is the 36-base CDR3, in frame from base 1. Deletion took 0 bases off V and 4 bases off J, with a span of 3 bases between the germline ends. The germline V gene (reference sequence) supplies CDR1 LNHNV and CDR2 YYDKDF. This clonotype turned up a few times. What this receptor recognizes is not known. No qualities accompany the bases; no much larger clone lies one base away. TCR beta CDR3 regions were amplified from RNA transcripts. The TCR CDR3 was subjected to a first round of RT-PCR using the HTBI primer set and the Qiagen OneStep RT-PCR kit. The libraries were constructed in a second round of multiplex PCR and then size-selected and purified. The libraries were sequenced on an Illumina HiSeq2000 using paired-end 100 bp reads. In the authors' own workflow: Raw data were processed with SOAPnuke, discarding reads with adapters, uncalled bases, mean Phred below 15, or no exact constant-primer or identifier match. High-quality paired reads were merged with COPE v1.2.5, and unique nucleotide sequences were defined as clonotypes. Clonotypes were aligned to IMGT TRBV, TRBD and TRBJ reference segments using MiTCR v1.1. Only V-J combinations with frequency above 0.0001, covering about 99% of repertoires, were analysed. A TCS score was defined as the ratio of F50 (clonal expansion) to E x V (chaos), with BLOSUM62-based TCRdist applied between CDR3 peptides within each V-J. Welch's t-statistics and random forest reduced roughly 540 V-J features to 13, which were used in a naive Bayes classifier (R e1071). The similarity between thyroid and blood repertoires was quantified using the Morisita-Horn index. TCRdb reran the public reads through fastp at Q25 and MiXCR, keeping productive beta chains. Records with the same CDR3 protein are collapsed into one entry carrying the most frequent genes and DNA. The V and J calls and clone size are TCRdb's, not the authors'. Present in this sample are 450,000 to 700,000 distinct CDR3 sequences, around 45% of which were seen just once. Around 7.7% of the sample belongs to the ten largest clones.

Stable Graves' hyperthyroidism was defined as no progression to ophthalmopathy during 18 months of follow-up. Hyperthyroidism patients were newly diagnosed, had a disease duration of under 2 months, and were aged 18 to 65 years. The study excluded patients with uncontrolled infections, other autoimmune diseases, pregnancy or lactation. Diagnoses were based on clinical symptoms, serum thyroxine and TRAb, thyroid ultrasound and orbital computed tomography. Trizol reagent was used to extract total RNA, and RNA quality was then checked on an Agilent 2100 Bioanalyzer. The clonotype originates from a woman in her late teens or twenties with Graves' hyperthyroidism. The V and J segments used are TRBV15 and TRBJ2-5; too little of a D gene remains to name it. Sequenced: peripheral blood or thyroid tissue (not recorded which). The CDR3 protein is CATSRELETQYF. The nucleotide sequence reads as follows: TGTGCCACCAGCAGAGAGTTAGAGACCCAGTACTTC.